These 12 T cell receptor beta chains were sequenced from one sample in a study of patients and donors after allogeneic stem cell transplantation. TCRdb ran MiXCR on the RT-PCR reads and lists one entry per CDR3 protein. The sample has approximately 150,000 distinct CDR3 sequences, approximately 30% seen once. The material sequenced was blood, either unsorted or a sorted T cell fraction (not recorded which). The receptors were gathered from a human donor who was either an allogeneic HSCT recipient or a stem cell or donor lymphocyte infusion donor (not recorded which). It is not recorded whose cells these are; they may come from a transplant donor.

This clonotype has only a few counts. The J gene is TRBJ2-3, the V gene TRBV29-1; D tentatively reads TRBD1 or TRBD2 (5 bases each). Trimming shortened V by 1 base and J by 14 bases, and 22 bases separated the two germline ends. CDR3 size: 14 residues. Germline values: CDR1 SQVTM, CDR2 ANQGSEA. This chain's CDR3 is CSVEALSGPDFWYF. The CDR3 coding sequence is TGCAGCGTTGAAGCGCTCTCGGGACCCGATTTTTGGTATTTT.

This clonotype was seen many times. This sequence joins TRBV29-1 and TRBJ1-1; 7 bases are a match to TRBD1. The CDR3 spans 11 residues. Germline CDR1 reads SQVTM; CDR2 reads ANQGSEA. V gave up 6 bases and J gave up 12 bases; unmatched junction bases: 10. In nucleotides, the CDR3 is TGCAGCGTGGGGAGCAGGGGGACGACTTTCTTT. This encodes CSVGSRGTTFF.

V gene TRBV5-6 combines with J gene TRBJ2-5; D possibly uses TRBD1 or TRBD2 (5 bases each). This CDR3 contains 14 residues. Trimming pared 3 bases from V and 0 bases from J, leaving 9 bases between. The V gene's germline CDR1 is SGHDT and CDR2 YYEEEE. CDR3 in amino acids: CASSSGTYQETQYF. DNA for the CDR3: TGTGCCAGCAGCTCCGGGACGTACCAAGAGACCCAGTACTTC.

The rearrangement joins TRBV6-5 to TRBJ2-7; TRBD1 matches 7 bases. This CDR3 spans 14 amino acids. CDR1 and CDR2 from the germline V gene are MNHEY and SVGAGI. Trimming removed 8 bases from V and 2 bases from J; junction bases left unmatched: 9. This CDR3 is CASCRSGTAYEQYF. The CDR3 DNA follows: TGTGCCAGCTGCCGGTCCGGGACAGCCTACGAGCAGTACTTC.

This clonotype showed up just once. This sequence joins TRBV30 and TRBJ2-1, with 8 bases identical to TRBD2. The CDR3 sequence is 13 residues long. Germline V gene lookup returns CDR1 GTSNPN and CDR2 SVGIG (reference sequence). Trimming at V came to 3 bases and at J to 8 bases, leaving 6 bases not matched to a gene. CDR3: CAWSPGLVYEQFF. The CDR3 nucleotides are TGTGCCTGGAGCCCGGGACTAGTCTATGAGCAGTTCTTC.

Here the CDR3 DNA reads TGCAGTGCTAGAGACCGACTAGGAAACACCGGGGAGCTGTTTTTT. It yields the protein CSARDRLGNTGELFF. V and J are TRBV20-1 and TRBJ2-2; perhaps TRBD2 as D (6 bases). Germline CDR1 DFQATT, CDR2 SNEGSKA (reference sequence). CDR3 length: 15 residues. V lost 0 bases, J lost 2 bases, and 10 bases lay in between.

The chain combines TRBV5-1 with TRBJ2-3; possibly TRBD2 for D (6 bases). The germline CDR1 and CDR2 sequences are SGHRS and YFSETQ. The CDR3 runs 16 residues. The V and J ends lost 1 base and 4 bases respectively, with 16 bases between them. The chain's CDR3 is CASSLPGGALPDTQYF. CDR3 nucleotide sequence: TGCGCCAGCAGCTTGCCCGGGGGAGCGCTCCCAGATACGCAGTATTTT.

This clonotype was seen a handful of times. The chain joins TRBV5-6 to TRBJ2-1, with D uncertain. Trimming shortened V by 1 base and J by 12 bases, and 8 bases separated the two germline ends. This CDR3 region has 11 residues. Germline CDR1 SGHDT, CDR2 YYEEEE. This chain's CDR3 is CASSLHGSQFF. In nucleotides, the CDR3 is TGTGCCAGCAGCTTGCACGGATCGCAGTTCTTC.

This clonotype has just a few counts. V is TRBV20-1 and J is TRBJ2-1; D is uncertain. Germline values: CDR1 DFQATT, CDR2 SNEGSKA (reference sequence). The CDR3 runs to 12 residues. Trimming shortened V by 3 bases and J by 3 bases, and 6 bases separated the two germline ends. The CDR3 DNA is TGCAGTGCTAGCTTATTCTACAATGAGCAGTTCTTC. Protein: CSASLFYNEQFF.

V gene TRBV7-9 combines with J gene TRBJ1-3; D not certain. CDR1 is SEHNR, CDR2 FQNEAQ, per germline (reference sequence). The CDR3 runs 16 residues. Trimming cost V 5 bases and J 0 bases, with 14 bases left between them. The DNA for the CDR3 is TGTGCCAGCAGCCCCCCCCTGAGGGTCTCTGGAAACACCATATATTTT. It yields the protein CASSPPLRVSGNTIYF. Full variable domain (missing parts from reference TRBV7-9 and TRBJ1-3): DTGVSQNPRHKITKRGQNVTFRCDPISEHNRLYWYRQTLGQGPEFLTYFQNEAQLEKSRLLSDRFSAERPKGSFSTLEIQRTEQGDSAMYLCASSPPLRVSGNTIYFGEGSWLTVV.

This clonotype was recorded a few times. The gene calls are TRBV5-1 and TRBJ2-7, with TRBD1 as a possible D gene (6 bases). Germline loops: CDR1 SGHRS, CDR2 YFSETQ. CDR3 length equals 14 residues. Trimming shortened V by 3 bases and J by 3 bases, and 13 bases separated the two germline ends. CDR3 sequence: CASSSRTDHYEQYF. CDR3 bases: TGCGCCAGCAGCTCTCGGACAGACCACTACGAGCAGTACTTC.

The table lists this clonotype with many counts. The chain combines TRBV7-2 with TRBJ1-6; the D is unclear. The CDR3 loop spans 13 amino acids. Germline CDR1 SGHTA, CDR2 FQGNSA. Trimming cost V 8 bases and J 0 bases, with 5 bases left between them. The DNA of the CDR3 is TGTGCCAGCTCGGTCTCCTATAATTCACCCCTCCACTTT. It specifies CASSVSYNSPLHF. The complete variable domain, with remaining parts taken from reference TRBV7-2 and TRBJ1-6, reads GAGVSQSPSNKVTEKGKDVELRCDPISGHTALYWYRQSLGQGLEFLIYFQGNSAPDKSGLPSDRFSAERTGGSVSTLTIQRTQQEDSAVYLCASSVSYNSPLHFGNGTRLTVT.